The clone carrying this T cell receptor (beta chain) has a count of ten or more. The antigen is unknown. The record originates from a study of metastatic and nonmetastatic thyroid tumors. Across the whole study: Blood and tumor or nodule tissue repertoires from malignant and benign thyroid patients were compared. Study-wide results and limits: Malignant thyroid tumors reportedly exceeded benign nodules significantly in TCR beta diversity, with the difference appearing in blood and tumor.

As handled by the study authors: The study built a papillary thyroid cancer distant-metastasis classifier from CDR3 differences across clinicopathological groups. TCRdb re-called the PCR reads through MiXCR. In this record, the V and J calls reflect TCRdb's handling and not the investigators' own analysis. The sample lists some 38,000 clones, about 13% occurring once. The CDR3 loop spans 14 amino acids. The ends were cut back, 0 bases at V and 9 bases at J, with 12 bases in the middle. Germline V gene lookup returns CDR1 MNHEY and CDR2 SVGEGT. Thyroid surgery was preceded by no treatment in any patient.

The TCR comes from a female donor with papillary thyroid cancer or a benign thyroid nodule (not recorded which). Some clones in this sample may be carry-over from other donors' samples. Source material: blood. The gene calls are TRBV6-2 or TRBV6-3 and TRBJ2-4; D unresolved. The CDR3 sequence is CASSYSTGLSIQYF. CDR3 nucleotide sequence: TGTGCCAGCAGTTACTCGACGGGTTTGTCCATTCAGTACTTC.